The 18 T cell receptor beta chains reported below all come from one sample, sequenced in a study of T cell repertoires in cytomegalovirus infection. TCRdb re-called the reads through MiXCR, storing one row per CDR3 protein. The data show fewer than 80,000 distinct CDR3 sequences, about 4% seen once. The material sequenced was PBMCs. These receptors originate from a human donor in good health (CMV status not recorded). Some clones in this sample may be carry-over from other donors' samples.

In this sample, this clonotype turned up many times. Its ends do not fully match the called genes, so a read error is possible. The chain carries TRBV20-1 and TRBJ1-5, with 7 bases matching TRBD1. Germline CDR1 DFQATT, CDR2 SNEGSKA (reference sequence). This CDR3 comprises 12 residues. The CDR3 nucleotides read TGCAGTGCTTTCTTGCCCGGGACAGTTCCCTTTTTT. It yields the protein CSAFLPGTVPFF.

At least ten counts were recorded for this clonotype. This rearrangement joins TRBV6-5 to TRBJ1-1; no reliable D call. The V gene lost 2 bases and the J gene lost 3 bases, with 10 bases spanning the gap. The CDR3 contains 14 residues. From germline, CDR1 is MNHEY and CDR2 SVGAGI. The CDR3 sequence is CASSYASGDTEAFF. The CDR3 DNA sequence: TGTGCCAGCAGTTACGCTTCAGGCGACACTGAAGCTTTCTTT.

This clonotype has ten or more counts. The chain couples TRBV28 to TRBJ2-3, with D hard to call. Germline assignment: CDR1 MDHEN and CDR2 SYDVKM. This CDR3 is 13 amino acids long. V was cut by 8 bases and J by 1 base, with 10 bases left in between. The CDR3: CASVSLGTDTQYF. The CDR3 nucleotides read TGTGCCAGCGTAAGCCTGGGCACAGATACGCAGTATTTT. Based on the CDR3 plus reference TRBV28 and TRBJ2-3, the full variable domain is DVKVTQSSRYLVKRTGEKVFLECVQDMDHENMFWYRQDPGLGLRLIYFSYDVKMKEKGDIPEGYSVSREKKERFSLILESASTNQTSMYLCASVSLGTDTQYFGPGTRLTVL.

This clonotype came up many times. The chain uses TRBV6-1 and TRBJ2-3; 9 nucleotides match TRBD1. Germline CDR1 MNHNS, CDR2 SASEGT. V lost 4 bases and J lost 7; bases outside the gene matches: 15. This CDR3 comprises 17 residues. This CDR3 is CASSVLTGTGSFHTQYF. The CDR3 nucleotides read TGTGCCAGCAGTGTACTCACCGGGACAGGGTCGTTCCATACGCAGTATTTT.

This clonotype was seen repeatedly, ten times or more. The chain carries TRBV28 and TRBJ1-5, with TRBD1 as a possible D gene (5 bases). V was clipped by 5 bases and J by 4 bases, with 21 bases between them. The CDR3 covers 17 residues. Germline V gene sequence: CDR1 MDHEN, CDR2 SYDVKM. The CDR3 here is CASSPLGGGARNQPQHF. CDR3 sequence (DNA): TGTGCCAGCAGTCCCCTCGGCGGAGGGGCGCGGAATCAGCCCCAGCATTTT.

There are many counts of this clonotype. Given a much more abundant clone one base away, this may be a read error. The chain recombines TRBV7-2 with TRBJ1-1, with D possibly matching TRBD1 (5 bases). The CDR3 has 13 residues. V shed 5 bases and J shed 1 base, with 8 bases lying between them. Looked up from germline, CDR1 is SGHTA and CDR2 is FQGNSA. For the CDR3, the DNA is TGTGCCAGCAGCATGCAGGGGAACACTGAAGCTTTCTTT. This sequence encodes CASSMQGNTEAFF.

This clonotype has a count of ten or more. This chain connects TRBV19 to TRBJ1-2; D gene uncertain. The CDR3 covers 12 residues. In germline, CDR1 is LNHDA, CDR2 SQIVND (reference sequence). Trimming removed 6 bases from V and 0 bases from J, with 5 bases in between. The CDR3 loop is CASRTSNYGYTF. In DNA, the CDR3 is TGTGCCAGTAGAACTTCTAACTATGGCTACACCTTC.

This clonotype was observed many times. The genes are TRBV27 and TRBJ1-6; D is perhaps TRBD1 (5 bases). V lost 4 bases and J lost 6, with 10 bases in between. CDR3 size: 14 residues. Germline CDR1 MNHEY, CDR2 SMNVEV (reference sequence). This CDR3 reads CASSWQGLNSPLHF. For the CDR3, the DNA is TGTGCCAGCAGTTGGCAGGGACTTAATTCACCCCTCCACTTT.

This clonotype occurred many times. The chain employs TRBV30 and TRBJ1-4; 7 bases agree with TRBD1. The CDR3 has 13 amino acids. J lost 3 bases, V lost 2 bases, and 0 bases had no gene match. Germline lookup yields CDR1 GTSNPN and CDR2 SVGIG (reference sequence). The DNA for the CDR3 is TGTGCCTGGAGTCAGGGGGCTAATGAAAAACTGTTTTTT. Amino acids: CAWSQGANEKLFF.

This clonotype was observed many times. The chain has TRBV7-2 and TRBJ2-7, with D maybe TRBD1 (6 bases). This CDR3 region has 15 residues. Germline V gives CDR1 SGHTA, CDR2 FQGNSA. V gave up 1 base and J gave up 0 bases, with 10 bases separating them. The CDR3 is CASSLESQGSYEQYF. CDR3 sequence (DNA): TGTGCCAGCAGCTTAGAGTCACAGGGCTCCTACGAGCAGTACTTC.

This clonotype was found many times. V is TRBV7-6 and J is TRBJ1-1; D is ambiguous. CDR1 SGHVS and CDR2 FNYEAQ come from the germline V gene. The germline V and J ends were trimmed by 1 base and 1 base, with 7 bases remaining between them. The CDR3 contains 14 residues. This CDR3 is CASSLEGSNTEAFF. The CDR3 coding sequence is TGTGCCAGCAGCTTAGAAGGCTCGAACACTGAAGCTTTCTTT.

This clonotype came up many times. The genes are TRBV30 and TRBJ1-6; D is undetermined. Germline V gene sequence: CDR1 GTSNPN, CDR2 SVGIG (reference sequence). This CDR3 has 12 amino acids. V lost 2 bases and J 8 bases, leaving 7 bases between the germline ends. The DNA for the CDR3 is TGTGCCTGGAGTCCTTTCTATTCACCCCTCCACTTT. This translates into CAWSPFYSPLHF.

This clonotype is medium-sized within its sample. This CDR3 reads CALAPGQGAYEQYF. The DNA for the CDR3 is TGTGCCTTGGCCCCGGGACAGGGGGCCTACGAGCAGTACTTC. The chain is built from TRBV10-3 and TRBJ2-7; 11 nucleotides align to TRBD1. The length of the CDR3 is 14 residues. Germline values: CDR1 ENHRY, CDR2 SYGVKD. J was trimmed by 2 bases and V by 11 bases; bases with no gene match: 8.

This clonotype has ten or more counts. The V call is TRBV7-2, the J call TRBJ2-1, with TRBD2 identical over 9 bases. The CDR3 is 18 amino acids. Unmatched junction bases numbered 7, after V lost 1 base and J lost 0 bases. Germline loops: CDR1 SGHTA, CDR2 FQGNSA. As DNA, the CDR3 is TGTGCCAGCAGCTTAGTGCGGCGGGGGGGCCTCTCCTACAATGAGCAGTTCTTC. It translates to CASSLVRRGGLSYNEQFF.

This clonotype was seen at least ten times. This sequence joins TRBV7-8 and TRBJ1-2, with D uncertain. This CDR3 is built from 15 residues. In germline, CDR1 is SGHVS, CDR2 FQNEAQ. Trimming cost V 5 bases and J 8 bases, with 21 bases left between them. CDR3 nucleotide sequence: TGTGCCAGCAGCCCCCTCAGTATCCTCGTCCGCGGCTACACCTTC. Amino acids: CASSPLSILVRGYTF.

There are many counts of this clonotype. The chain has TRBV29-1 and TRBJ1-1; 10 positions match TRBD1. V shed 7 bases and J 9 bases; nucleotides not matched to a gene: 5. Germline V gene sequence: CDR1 SQVTM, CDR2 ANQGSEA. This CDR3 has 11 amino acids. Written as DNA, the CDR3 is TGCAGCGGGTGGACAGGGGGTAAAGCTTTCTTT. This encodes CSGWTGGKAFF. The whole variable domain, filled in from reference TRBV29-1 and TRBJ1-1, reads SAVISQKPSRDICQRGTSLTIQCQVDSQVTMMFWYRQQPGQSLTLIATANQGSEATYESGFVIDKFPISRPNLTFSTLTVSNMSPEDSSIYLCSGWTGGKAFFGQGTRLTVV.

This clonotype was counted many times. The chain links TRBV27 to TRBJ2-7; D might be TRBD1 (6 bases). The CDR3 is 13 amino acids. Per the germline V gene, CDR1 is MNHEY and CDR2 is SMNVEV (reference sequence). V lost 6 bases and J lost 1, with 10 bases in between. The DNA for the CDR3 is TGTGCCAGCAGCACGACAGGATCCTACGAGCAGTACTTC. It translates to CASSTTGSYEQYF.

This clonotype was detected many times. This chain uses TRBV6-1 with TRBJ1-1; D unresolved. Germline V lookup: CDR1 MNHNS, CDR2 SASEGT. V lost 1 base and J 0 bases, leaving 9 bases between the germline ends. This CDR3 has 15 amino acids. As DNA, the CDR3 is TGTGCCAGCAGTGAAGGACCTCGAATGAACACTGAAGCTTTCTTT. Protein: CASSEGPRMNTEAFF.